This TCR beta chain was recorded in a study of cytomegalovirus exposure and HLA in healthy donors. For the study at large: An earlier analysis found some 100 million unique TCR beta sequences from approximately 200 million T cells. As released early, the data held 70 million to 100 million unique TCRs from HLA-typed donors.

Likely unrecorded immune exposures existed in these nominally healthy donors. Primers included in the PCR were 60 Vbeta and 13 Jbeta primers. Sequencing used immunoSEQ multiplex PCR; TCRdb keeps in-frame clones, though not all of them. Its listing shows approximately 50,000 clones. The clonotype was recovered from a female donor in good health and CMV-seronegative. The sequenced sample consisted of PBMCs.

Here the CDR3 reads CAWTPARALEAFF. Here the CDR3 DNA reads TGTGCCTGGACCCCCGCCAGGGCCCTTGAAGCTTTCTTT. The genes are TRBV30 and TRBJ1-1; tentatively, D is TRBD1 (5 bases). CDR3 length equals 13 residues. Germline values: CDR1 GTSNPN, CDR2 SVGIG (reference sequence). With 4 bases removed from V and 7 bases from J, the gap between germline ends came to 16 bases. Drawing the rest from reference TRBV30 and TRBJ1-1, the complete variable domain is SQTIHQWPATLVQPVGSPLSLECTVEGTSNPNLYWYRQAAGRGLQLLFYSVGIGQISSEVPQNLSASRPQDRQFILSSKKLLLSDSGFYLCAWTPARALEAFFGQGTRLTVV.